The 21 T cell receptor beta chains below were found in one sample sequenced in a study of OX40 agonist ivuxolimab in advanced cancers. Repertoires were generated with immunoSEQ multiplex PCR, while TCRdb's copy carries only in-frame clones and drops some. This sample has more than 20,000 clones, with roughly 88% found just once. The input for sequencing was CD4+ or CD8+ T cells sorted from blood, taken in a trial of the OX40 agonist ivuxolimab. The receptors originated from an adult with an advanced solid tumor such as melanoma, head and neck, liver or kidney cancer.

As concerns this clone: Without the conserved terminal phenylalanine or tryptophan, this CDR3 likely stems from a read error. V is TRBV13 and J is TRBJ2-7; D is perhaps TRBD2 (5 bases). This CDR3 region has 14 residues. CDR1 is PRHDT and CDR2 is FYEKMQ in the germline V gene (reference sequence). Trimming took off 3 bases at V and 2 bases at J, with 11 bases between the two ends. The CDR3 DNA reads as TGTGCCAGCAGCTTCGCGGGTTCGGCCTACGAGCAGTACCTC. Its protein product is CASSFAGSAYEQYL.

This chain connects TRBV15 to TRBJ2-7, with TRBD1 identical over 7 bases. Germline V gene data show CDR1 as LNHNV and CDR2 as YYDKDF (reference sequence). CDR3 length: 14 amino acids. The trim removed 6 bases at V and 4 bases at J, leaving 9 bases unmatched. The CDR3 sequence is CATSYDREGYEQYF. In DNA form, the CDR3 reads TGTGCCACCAGTTACGACAGGGAAGGATACGAGCAGTACTTC.

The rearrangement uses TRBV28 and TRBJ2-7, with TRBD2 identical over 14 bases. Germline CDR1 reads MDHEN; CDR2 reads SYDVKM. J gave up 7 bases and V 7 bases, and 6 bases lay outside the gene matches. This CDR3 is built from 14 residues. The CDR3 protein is CASIPGLAGVEQYF. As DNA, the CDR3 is TGTGCCAGCATACCGGGACTAGCGGGAGTAGAGCAGTACTTC. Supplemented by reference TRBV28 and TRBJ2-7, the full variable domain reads DVKVTQSSRYLVKRTGEKVFLECVQDMDHENMFWYRQDPGLGLRLIYFSYDVKMKEKGDIPEGYSVSREKKERFSLILESASTNQTSMYLCASIPGLAGVEQYFGPGTRLTVT.

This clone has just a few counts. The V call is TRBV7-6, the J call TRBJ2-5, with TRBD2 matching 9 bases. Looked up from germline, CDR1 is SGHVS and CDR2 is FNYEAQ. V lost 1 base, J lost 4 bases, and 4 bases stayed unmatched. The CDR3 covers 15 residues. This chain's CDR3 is CASSLEAGGGETQYF. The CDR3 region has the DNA TGTGCCAGCAGCTTAGAGGCGGGAGGGGGAGAGACCCAGTACTTC.

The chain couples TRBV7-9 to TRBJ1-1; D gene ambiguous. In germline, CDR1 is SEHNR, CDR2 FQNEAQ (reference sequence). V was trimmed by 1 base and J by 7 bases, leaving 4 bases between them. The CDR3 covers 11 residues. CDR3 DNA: TGTGCCAGCAGCTTAGGCGGTGAAGCTTTCTTT. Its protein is CASSLGGEAFF.

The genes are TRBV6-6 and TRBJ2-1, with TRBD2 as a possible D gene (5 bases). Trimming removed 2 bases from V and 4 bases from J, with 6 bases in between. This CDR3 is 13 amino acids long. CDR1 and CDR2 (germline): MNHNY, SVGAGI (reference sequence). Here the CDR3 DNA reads TGTGCCAGCAGTTACCCGGGGTACAATGAGCAGTTCTTC. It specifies CASSYPGYNEQFF.

The chain's CDR3 is CAWDTYNEQFF. Written as DNA, the CDR3 is TGTGCCTGGGACACCTACAATGAGCAGTTCTTC. The chain uses TRBV30 and TRBJ2-1; D call uncertain. Looked up from germline, CDR1 is GTSNPN and CDR2 is SVGIG (reference sequence). The length of the CDR3 is 11 residues. The ends were cut back, 5 bases at V and 2 bases at J, with 4 bases in the middle.

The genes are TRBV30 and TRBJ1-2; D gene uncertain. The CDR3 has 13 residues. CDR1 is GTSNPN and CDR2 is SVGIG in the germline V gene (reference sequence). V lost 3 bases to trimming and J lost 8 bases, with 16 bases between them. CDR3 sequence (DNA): TGTGCCTGGAGGACACTCCGGTTGGGAGGCTACACCTTC. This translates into CAWRTLRLGGYTF.

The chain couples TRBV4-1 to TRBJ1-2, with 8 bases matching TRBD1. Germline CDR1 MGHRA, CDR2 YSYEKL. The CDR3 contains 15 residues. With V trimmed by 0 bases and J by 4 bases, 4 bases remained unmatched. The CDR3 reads CASSQDSQGAYGYTF. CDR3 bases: TGCGCCAGCAGCCAAGATTCCCAGGGGGCCTATGGCTACACCTTC.

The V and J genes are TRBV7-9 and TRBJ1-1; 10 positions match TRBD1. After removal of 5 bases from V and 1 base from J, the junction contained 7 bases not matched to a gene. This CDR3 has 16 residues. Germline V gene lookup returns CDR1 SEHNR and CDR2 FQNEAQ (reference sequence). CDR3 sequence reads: CASSPDRGRWNTEAFF. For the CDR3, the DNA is TGTGCCAGCAGCCCCGACAGGGGGCGGTGGAACACTGAAGCTTTCTTT.

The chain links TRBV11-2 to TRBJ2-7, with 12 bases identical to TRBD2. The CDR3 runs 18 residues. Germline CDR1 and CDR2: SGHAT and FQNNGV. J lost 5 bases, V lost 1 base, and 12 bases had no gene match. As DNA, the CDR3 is TGTGCCAGCAGCTTAGCGGGACTAGCGGGTGTCCTCGGAGACGAGCAGTACTTC. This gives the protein CASSLAGLAGVLGDEQYF. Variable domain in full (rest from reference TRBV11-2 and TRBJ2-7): EAGVAQSPRYKIIEKRQSVAFWCNPISGHATLYWYQQILGQGPKLLIQFQNNGVVDDSQLPKDRFSAERLKGVDSTLKIQPAKLEDSAVYLCASSLAGLAGVLGDEQYFGPGTRLTVT.

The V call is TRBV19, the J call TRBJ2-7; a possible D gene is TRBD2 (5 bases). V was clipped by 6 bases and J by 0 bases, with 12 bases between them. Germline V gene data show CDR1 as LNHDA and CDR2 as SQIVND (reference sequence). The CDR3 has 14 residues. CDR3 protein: CASSLSADSYEQYF. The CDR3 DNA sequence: TGTGCCAGTAGCCTTAGCGCAGACTCCTACGAGCAGTACTTC.

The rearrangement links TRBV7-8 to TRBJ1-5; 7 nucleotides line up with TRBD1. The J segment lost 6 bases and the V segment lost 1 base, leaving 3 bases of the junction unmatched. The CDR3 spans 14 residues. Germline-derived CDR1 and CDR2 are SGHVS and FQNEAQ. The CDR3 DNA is TGTGCCAGCAGCTTAGTACAGGGGAGTCAGCCCCAGCATTTT. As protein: CASSLVQGSQPQHF. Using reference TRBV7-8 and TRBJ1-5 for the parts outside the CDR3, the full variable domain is GAGVSQSPRYKVAKRGQDVALRCDPISGHVSLFWYQQALGQGPEFLTYFQNEAQLDKSGLPSDRFFAERPEGSVSTLKIQRTQQEDSAVYLCASSLVQGSQPQHFGDGTRLSIL.

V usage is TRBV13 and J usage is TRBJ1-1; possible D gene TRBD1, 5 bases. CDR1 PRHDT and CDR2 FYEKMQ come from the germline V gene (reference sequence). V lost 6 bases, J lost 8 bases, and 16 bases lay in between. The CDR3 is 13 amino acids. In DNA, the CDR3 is TGTGCCAGCAGTTACGGGGGTCAGGCGGAAGCTTTCTTT. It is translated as CASSYGGQAEAFF.

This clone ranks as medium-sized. CDR3 coding DNA: TGTGCTAGTGGTTTGCAGGGGCGGGTTAACGAGCAGTACTTC. Its protein is CASGLQGRVNEQYF. V and J are TRBV12-5 and TRBJ2-7; D is possibly TRBD1 (6 bases). Per germline, CDR1 LGHNT and CDR2 FRNRAP. The CDR3 length is 14 residues. V lost 2 bases and J 5 bases, leaving 13 bases between the germline ends.

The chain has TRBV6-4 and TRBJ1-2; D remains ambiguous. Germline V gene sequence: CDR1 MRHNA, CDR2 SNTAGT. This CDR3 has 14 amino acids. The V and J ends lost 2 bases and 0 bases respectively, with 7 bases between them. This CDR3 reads CASSDGDSNYGYTF. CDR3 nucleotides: TGTGCCAGCAGTGACGGGGATTCTAACTATGGCTACACCTTC.

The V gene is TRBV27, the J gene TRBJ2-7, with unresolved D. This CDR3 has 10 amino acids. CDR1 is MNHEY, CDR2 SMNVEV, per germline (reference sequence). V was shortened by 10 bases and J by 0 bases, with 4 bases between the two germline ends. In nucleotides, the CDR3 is TGTGCCACCACCTCCTACGAGCAGTACTTC. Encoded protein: CATTSYEQYF.

This CDR3 reads CASSWDRAHEQYF. The CDR3 DNA is TGTGCCAGCAGTTGGGACAGGGCCCACGAGCAGTACTTC. The chain is built from TRBV28 and TRBJ2-7; 9 bases match TRBD1. Germline values: CDR1 MDHEN, CDR2 SYDVKM. The ends lost 4 bases at V and 5 bases at J; junction bases unmatched: 3. The CDR3 is 13 residues long.

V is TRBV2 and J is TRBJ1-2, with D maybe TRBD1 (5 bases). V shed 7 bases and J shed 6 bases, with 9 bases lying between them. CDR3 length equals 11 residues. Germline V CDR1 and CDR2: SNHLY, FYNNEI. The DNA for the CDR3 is TGTGCCAGCACAACACAGGATGGCTACACCTTC. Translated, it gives CASTTQDGYTF.

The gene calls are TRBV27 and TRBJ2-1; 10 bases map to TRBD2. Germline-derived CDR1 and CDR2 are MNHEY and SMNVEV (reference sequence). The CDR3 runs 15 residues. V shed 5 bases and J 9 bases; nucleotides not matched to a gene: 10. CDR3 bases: TGTGCCAGCAGTCCGGTACTAGCGGGATCGTTTGAGCAGTTCTTC. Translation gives CASSPVLAGSFEQFF.

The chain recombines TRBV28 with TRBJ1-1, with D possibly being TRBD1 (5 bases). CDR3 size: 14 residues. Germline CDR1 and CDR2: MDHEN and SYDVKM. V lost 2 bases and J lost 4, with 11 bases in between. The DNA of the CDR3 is TGTGCCAGCAGTTTACGACACGGGGGCACTGAAGCTTTCTTT. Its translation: CASSLRHGGTEAFF.